The clone carrying this TCR beta chain has a count of ten or more. This CDR3 is built from 13 residues. V was pared by 5 bases and J by 3 bases, with 3 bases of the junction left unmatched. Germline V gene lookup returns CDR1 SEHNR and CDR2 FQNEAQ (reference sequence). TCRdb processed the RT-PCR reads anew with MiXCR; each CDR3 protein has one entry. The sample has 150,000 to 200,000 distinct CDR3 sequences; around 9% are singletons. The sample comes from a study of response to subunit inactivated influenza vaccine. The specimen was non-naive T cells sorted from PBMCs, collected on the day of vaccination. The clonotype originates from a man aged 45-65 years who received an inactivated influenza vaccine. J is TRBJ2-7 and V is TRBV7-9; TRBD1 agrees at 8 bases. The CDR3 DNA reads as TGTGCCAGCAGCGGGACAGGTAACTACGAGCAGTACTTC. This encodes CASSGTGNYEQYF.